The 8 T cell receptor beta chains below come from one sample, sequenced in a study of cytomegalovirus exposure and HLA in healthy donors. TCRdb keeps only in-frame clones here, not all; method: immunoSEQ multiplex PCR. The sample contains around 250,000 clones, about 90% of which appear only once. The sample taken for sequencing was PBMCs. Receptor source: a woman aged 25 to 39 in good health and CMV-seronegative.

This chain joins TRBV9 and TRBJ1-1; D perhaps matches TRBD1 (5 bases). V shed 5 bases and J shed 3 bases, with 17 bases lying between them. Per the germline V gene, CDR1 is SGDLS and CDR2 is YYNGEE. CDR3 length: 15 amino acids. The DNA of the CDR3 is TGTGCCAGCAGAGATGGTCTCGGGGGAGACACTGAAGCTTTCTTT. Residues: CASRDGLGGDTEAFF.

The chain uses TRBV27 and TRBJ2-1, with 8 bases aligning to TRBD2. V lost 1 base, J lost 5 bases, and 4 bases stayed unmatched. The CDR3 has 15 amino acids. Germline V gives CDR1 MNHEY, CDR2 SMNVEV (reference sequence). The CDR3 DNA sequence: TGTGCCAGCAGTTTATATGCGGGGGGAAACAATGAGCAGTTCTTC. As protein: CASSLYAGGNNEQFF.

The rearrangement uses TRBV13 and TRBJ2-5; D gene ambiguous. Germline V CDR1 and CDR2: PRHDT, FYEKMQ (reference sequence). The CDR3 contains 12 residues. V lost 6 bases and J lost 5, with 10 bases in between. CDR3 amino acids: CASSLATETQYF. For the CDR3, the DNA is TGTGCCAGCAGTTTGGCTACGGAGACCCAGTACTTC.

This chain uses TRBV5-1 with TRBJ2-2; D is ambiguous. V shed 0 bases and J shed 6 bases, with 15 bases lying between them. CDR3 length: 16 amino acids. CDR1 and CDR2 (germline): SGHRS, YFSETQ. The CDR3 spells CASSLVSGSAAGELFF. Here the CDR3 DNA reads TGCGCCAGCAGCTTGGTTTCAGGATCTGCAGCCGGGGAGCTGTTTTTT. The full variable domain, its missing parts supplied by reference TRBV5-1 and TRBJ2-2, is KAGVTQTPRYLIKTRGQQVTLSCSPISGHRSVSWYQQTPGQGLQFLFEYFSETQRNKGNFPGRFSGRQFSNSRSEMNVSTLELGDSALYLCASSLVSGSAAGELFFGEGSRLTVL.

This rearrangement joins TRBV5-1 to TRBJ2-2; D is possibly TRBD1 (5 bases). This CDR3 has 13 amino acids. V was shortened by 5 bases and J by 3 bases, with 8 bases between the two germline ends. Germline CDR1 SGHRS, CDR2 YFSETQ. The CDR3 spells CASRVRDTGELFF. The DNA for the CDR3 is TGCGCCAGCAGGGTCAGGGACACCGGGGAGCTGTTTTTT. The full variable domain, with the rest looked up from reference TRBV5-1 and TRBJ2-2, is KAGVTQTPRYLIKTRGQQVTLSCSPISGHRSVSWYQQTPGQGLQFLFEYFSETQRNKGNFPGRFSGRQFSNSRSEMNVSTLELGDSALYLCASRVRDTGELFFGEGSRLTVL.

V and J are TRBV4-3 and TRBJ1-2; D is ambiguous. Germline CDR1 and CDR2: LGHNA and YSLEER. This CDR3 contains 15 residues. V was cut by 0 bases and J by 4 bases, with 12 bases left in between. The CDR3 reads CASSQDVSRLYGYTF. CDR3 sequence (DNA): TGCGCCAGCAGCCAAGATGTTAGCAGGCTCTATGGCTACACCTTC.

The chain employs TRBV6-5 and TRBJ2-7; a weak D match, TRBD1 (5 bases). CDR1 is MNHEY and CDR2 is SVGAGI in the germline V gene. V was pared by 4 bases and J by 3 bases, with 16 bases between. The CDR3 spans 15 residues. Here the CDR3 reads CASSWVQGSLYEQYF. The CDR3 nucleotides read TGTGCCAGCAGTTGGGTTCAGGGTTCCCTCTACGAGCAGTACTTC.

V and J are TRBV7-8 and TRBJ1-5; D ambiguous. The CDR3 has 15 residues. Germline V lookup: CDR1 SGHVS, CDR2 FQNEAQ. Deletions cut 1 base from V and 3 bases from J, with 10 bases between. CDR3 amino acids: CASSLGREFNQPQHF. CDR3 sequence (DNA): TGTGCCAGCAGCTTAGGACGGGAATTCAATCAGCCCCAGCATTTT.